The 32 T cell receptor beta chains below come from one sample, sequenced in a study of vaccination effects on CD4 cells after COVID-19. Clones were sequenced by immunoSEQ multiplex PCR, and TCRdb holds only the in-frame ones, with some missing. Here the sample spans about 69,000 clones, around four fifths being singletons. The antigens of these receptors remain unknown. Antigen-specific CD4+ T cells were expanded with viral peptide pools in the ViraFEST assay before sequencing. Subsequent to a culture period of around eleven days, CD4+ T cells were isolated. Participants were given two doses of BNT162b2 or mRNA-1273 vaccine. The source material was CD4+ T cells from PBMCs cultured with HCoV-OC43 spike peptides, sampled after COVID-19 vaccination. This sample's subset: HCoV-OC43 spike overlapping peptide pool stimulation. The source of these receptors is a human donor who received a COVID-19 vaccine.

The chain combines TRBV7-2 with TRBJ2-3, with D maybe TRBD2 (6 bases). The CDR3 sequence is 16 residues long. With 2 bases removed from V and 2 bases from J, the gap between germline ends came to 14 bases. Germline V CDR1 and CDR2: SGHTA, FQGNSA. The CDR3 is CASSLRGLTNTDTQYF. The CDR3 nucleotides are TGTGCCAGCAGCTTACGCGGACTAACTAACACAGATACGCAGTATTTT.

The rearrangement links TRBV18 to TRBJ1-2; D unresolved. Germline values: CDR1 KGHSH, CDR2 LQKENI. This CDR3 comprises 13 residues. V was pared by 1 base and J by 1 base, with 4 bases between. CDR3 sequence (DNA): TGTGCCAGCTCACCACAGGATAACTATGGCTACACCTTC. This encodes CASSPQDNYGYTF.

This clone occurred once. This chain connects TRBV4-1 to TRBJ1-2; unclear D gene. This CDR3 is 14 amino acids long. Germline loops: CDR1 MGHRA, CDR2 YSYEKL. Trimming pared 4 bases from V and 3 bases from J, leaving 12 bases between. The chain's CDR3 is CASSRTRGDYGYTF. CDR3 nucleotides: TGCGCCAGCAGCCGCACCCGCGGCGACTATGGCTACACCTTC.

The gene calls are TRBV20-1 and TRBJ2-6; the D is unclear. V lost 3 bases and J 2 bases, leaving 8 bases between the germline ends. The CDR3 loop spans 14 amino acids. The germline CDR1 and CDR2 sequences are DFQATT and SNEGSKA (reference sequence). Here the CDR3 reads CSASQVTGANVLTF. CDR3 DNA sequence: TGCAGTGCTAGTCAGGTAACTGGGGCCAACGTCCTGACTTTC.

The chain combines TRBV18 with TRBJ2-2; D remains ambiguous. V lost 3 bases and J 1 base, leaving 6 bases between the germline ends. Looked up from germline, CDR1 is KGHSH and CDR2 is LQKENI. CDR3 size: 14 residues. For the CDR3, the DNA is TGTGCCAGCTCACCTCGAGAGAACACCGGGGAGCTGTTTTTT. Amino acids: CASSPRENTGELFF. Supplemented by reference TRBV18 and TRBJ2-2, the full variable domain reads NAGVMQNPRHLVRRRGQEARLRCSPMKGHSHVYWYRQLPEEGLKFMVYLQKENIIDESGMPKERFSAEFPKEGPSILRIQQVVRGDSAAYFCASSPRENTGELFFGEGSRLTVL.

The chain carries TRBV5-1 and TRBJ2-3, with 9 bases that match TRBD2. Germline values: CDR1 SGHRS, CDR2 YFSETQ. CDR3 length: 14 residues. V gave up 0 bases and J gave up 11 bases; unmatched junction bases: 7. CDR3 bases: TGCGCCAGCAGCTTGGAATGGCGGCGGGGGGGGCAGTATTTT. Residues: CASSLEWRRGGQYF.

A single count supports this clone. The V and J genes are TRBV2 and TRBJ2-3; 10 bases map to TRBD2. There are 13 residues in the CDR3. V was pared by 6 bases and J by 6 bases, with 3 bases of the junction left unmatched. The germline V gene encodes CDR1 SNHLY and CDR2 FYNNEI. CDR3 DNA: TGTGCCAGCAGCCCTAGCGGGGGCGATACGCAGTATTTT. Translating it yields CASSPSGGDTQYF.

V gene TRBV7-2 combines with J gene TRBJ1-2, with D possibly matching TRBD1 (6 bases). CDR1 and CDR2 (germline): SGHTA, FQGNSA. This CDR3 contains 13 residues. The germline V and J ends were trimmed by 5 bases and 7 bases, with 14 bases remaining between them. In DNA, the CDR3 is TGTGCCAGCAGCGCGGCGGGGGGCTTTGGCTACACCTTC. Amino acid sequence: CASSAAGGFGYTF.

CDR3 in DNA: TGTGCCAGCAGTGAAAGGCAGGGAAAGAATGAGCAGTTCTTC. This gives the protein CASSERQGKNEQFF. The rearrangement joins TRBV6-1 to TRBJ2-1; perhaps TRBD1 as D (5 bases). CDR1 and CDR2 from the germline V gene are MNHNS and SASEGT. V was clipped by 2 bases and J by 7 bases, with 12 bases between them. The CDR3 length is 14 residues.

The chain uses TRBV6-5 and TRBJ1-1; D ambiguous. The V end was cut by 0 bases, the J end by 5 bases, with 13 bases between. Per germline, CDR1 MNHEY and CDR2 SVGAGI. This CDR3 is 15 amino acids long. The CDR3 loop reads CASSYSGKLRTEAFF. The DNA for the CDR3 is TGTGCCAGCAGTTACTCGGGGAAGTTGAGGACTGAAGCTTTCTTT.

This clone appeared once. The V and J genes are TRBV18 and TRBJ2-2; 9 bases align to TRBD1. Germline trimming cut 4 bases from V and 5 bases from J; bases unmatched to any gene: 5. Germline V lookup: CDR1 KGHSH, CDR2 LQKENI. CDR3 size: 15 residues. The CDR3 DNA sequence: TGTGCCAGCTCACGGACAGGGGAAATAACCGGGGAGCTGTTTTTT. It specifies CASSRTGEITGELFF.

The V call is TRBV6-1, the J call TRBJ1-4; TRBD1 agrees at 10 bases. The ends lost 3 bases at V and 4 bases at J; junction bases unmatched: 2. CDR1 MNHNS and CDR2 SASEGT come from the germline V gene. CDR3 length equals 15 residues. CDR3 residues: CASSDRDRGNEKLFF. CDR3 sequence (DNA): TGTGCCAGCAGTGATCGGGACAGGGGTAATGAAAAACTGTTTTTT.

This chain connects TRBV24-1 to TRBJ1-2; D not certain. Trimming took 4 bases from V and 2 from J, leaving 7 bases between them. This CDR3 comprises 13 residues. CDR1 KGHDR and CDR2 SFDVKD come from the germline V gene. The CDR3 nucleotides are TGTGCCACCAGTGACACGACAAACTATGGCTACACCTTC. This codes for CATSDTTNYGYTF.

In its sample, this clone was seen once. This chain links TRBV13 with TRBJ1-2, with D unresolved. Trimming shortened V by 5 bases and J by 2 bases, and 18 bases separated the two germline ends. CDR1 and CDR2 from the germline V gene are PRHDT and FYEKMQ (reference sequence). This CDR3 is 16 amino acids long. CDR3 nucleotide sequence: TGTGCCAGCAGCCTGGGAGGGAAAACTTGGAACTATGGCTACACCTTC. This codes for CASSLGGKTWNYGYTF.

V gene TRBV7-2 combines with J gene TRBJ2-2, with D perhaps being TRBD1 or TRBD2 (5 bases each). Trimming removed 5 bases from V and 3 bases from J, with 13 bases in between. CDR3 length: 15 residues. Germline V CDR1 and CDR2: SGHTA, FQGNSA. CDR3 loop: CASSPGRRDTGELFF. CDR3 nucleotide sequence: TGTGCCAGCAGCCCGGGGCGCCGGGACACCGGGGAGCTGTTTTTT.

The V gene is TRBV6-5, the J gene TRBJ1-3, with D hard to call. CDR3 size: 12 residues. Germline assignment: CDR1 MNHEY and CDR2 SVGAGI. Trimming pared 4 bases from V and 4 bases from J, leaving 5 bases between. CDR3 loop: CASSSDGNTIYF. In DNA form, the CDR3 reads TGTGCCAGCAGTTCAGACGGAAACACCATATATTTT.

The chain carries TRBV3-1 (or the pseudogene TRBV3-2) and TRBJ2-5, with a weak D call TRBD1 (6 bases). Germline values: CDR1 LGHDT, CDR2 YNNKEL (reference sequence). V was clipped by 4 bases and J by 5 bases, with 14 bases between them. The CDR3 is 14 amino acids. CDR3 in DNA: TGTGCCAGCAGCCCCGGTAGACAGGAGGAGACCCAGTACTTC. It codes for CASSPGRQEETQYF.

DNA of the CDR3: TGTGCCAGCCAAGGACAGGGGGCGACCACTGAAGCTTTCTTT. Its translation: CASQGQGATTEAFF. The chain is built from TRBV18 and TRBJ1-1; 11 bases map to TRBD1. The germline gives CDR1 KGHSH, CDR2 LQKENI. The trim removed 8 bases at V and 4 bases at J, leaving 6 bases unmatched. This CDR3 spans 14 amino acids.

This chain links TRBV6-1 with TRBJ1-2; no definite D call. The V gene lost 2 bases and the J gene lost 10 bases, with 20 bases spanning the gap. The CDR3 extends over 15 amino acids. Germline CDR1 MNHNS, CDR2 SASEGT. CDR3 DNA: TGTGCCAGCAGTGAACTCTTTAGTCCGATTGGGGACTACACCTTC. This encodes CASSELFSPIGDYTF.

CDR3 nucleotides: TGTGCCAGCAGGACCAGGGGATCACCCCTCCACTTT. It specifies CASRTRGSPLHF. The V and J genes are TRBV7-2 and TRBJ1-6, with D maybe TRBD1 (6 bases). This CDR3 is built from 12 residues. CDR1 and CDR2 (germline): SGHTA, FQGNSA. V was shortened by 6 bases and J by 10 bases, with 10 bases between the two germline ends. The full variable domain, with the rest looked up from reference TRBV7-2 and TRBJ1-6, is GAGVSQSPSNKVTEKGKDVELRCDPISGHTALYWYRQSLGQGLEFLIYFQGNSAPDKSGLPSDRFSAERTGGSVSTLTIQRTQQEDSAVYLCASRTRGSPLHFGNGTRLTVT.

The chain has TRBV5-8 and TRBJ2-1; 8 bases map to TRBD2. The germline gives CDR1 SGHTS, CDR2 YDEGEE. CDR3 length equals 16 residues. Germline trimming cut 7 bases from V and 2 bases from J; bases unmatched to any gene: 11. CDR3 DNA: TGTGCCAGCCCCCATCGACCGGGGGGGCCCTACAATGAGCAGTTCTTC. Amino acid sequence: CASPHRPGGPYNEQFF.

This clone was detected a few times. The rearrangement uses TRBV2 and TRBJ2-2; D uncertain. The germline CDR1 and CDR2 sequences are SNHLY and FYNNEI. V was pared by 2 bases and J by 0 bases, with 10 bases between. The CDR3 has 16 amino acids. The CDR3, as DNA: TGTGCCAGCAGTGAACGGCACATCGCGAACACCGGGGAGCTGTTTTTT. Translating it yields CASSERHIANTGELFF.

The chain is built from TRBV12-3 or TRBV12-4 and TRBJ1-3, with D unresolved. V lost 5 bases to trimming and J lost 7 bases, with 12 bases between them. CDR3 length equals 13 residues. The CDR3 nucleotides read TGTGCCAGCAGTGCTTCTAATGGGAACACCATATATTTT. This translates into CASSASNGNTIYF.

The CDR3: CSASVSGGFVEQFF. CDR3 sequence (DNA): TGCAGTGCTAGTGTATCGGGGGGGTTCGTTGAGCAGTTCTTC. This chain joins TRBV20-1 and TRBJ2-1; 8 bases match TRBD2. V trimming: 3 bases; J trimming: 9 bases; junction bases outside the gene matches: 10. The CDR3 extends over 14 amino acids. Germline lookup yields CDR1 DFQATT and CDR2 SNEGSKA (reference sequence).

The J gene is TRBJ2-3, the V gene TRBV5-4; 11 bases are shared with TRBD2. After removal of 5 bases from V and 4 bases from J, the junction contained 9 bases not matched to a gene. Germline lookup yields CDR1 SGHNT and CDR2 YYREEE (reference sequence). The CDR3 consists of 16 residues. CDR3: CASRLAGENLPDTQYF. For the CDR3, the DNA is TGTGCCAGCAGACTAGCGGGGGAGAACTTACCAGATACGCAGTATTTT. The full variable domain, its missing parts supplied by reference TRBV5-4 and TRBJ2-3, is ETGVTQSPTHLIKTRGQQVTLRCSSQSGHNTVSWYQQALGQGPQFIFQYYREEENGRGNFPPRFSGLQFPNYSSELNVNALELDDSALYLCASRLAGENLPDTQYFGPGTRLTVL.

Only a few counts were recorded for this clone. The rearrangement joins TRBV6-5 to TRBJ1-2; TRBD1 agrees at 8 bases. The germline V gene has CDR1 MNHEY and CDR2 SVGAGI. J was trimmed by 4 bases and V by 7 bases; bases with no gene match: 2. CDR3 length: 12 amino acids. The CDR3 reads CASTDRVYGYTF. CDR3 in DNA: TGTGCCAGCACGGACAGGGTCTATGGCTACACCTTC.

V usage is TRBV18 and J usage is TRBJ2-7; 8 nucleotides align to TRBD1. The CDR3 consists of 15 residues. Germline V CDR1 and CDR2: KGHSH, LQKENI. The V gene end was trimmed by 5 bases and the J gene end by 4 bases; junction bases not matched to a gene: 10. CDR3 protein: CASSKIGQGGYEQYV. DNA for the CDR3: TGTGCCAGCTCAAAAATCGGACAGGGAGGATACGAGCAGTACGTC.

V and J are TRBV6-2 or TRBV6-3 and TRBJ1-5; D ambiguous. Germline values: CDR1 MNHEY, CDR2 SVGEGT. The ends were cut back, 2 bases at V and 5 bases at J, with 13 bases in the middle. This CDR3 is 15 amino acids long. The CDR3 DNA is TGTGCCAGCAGTTACATTTCGTCGGCGTATCAGCCCCAGCATTTT. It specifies CASSYISSAYQPQHF.

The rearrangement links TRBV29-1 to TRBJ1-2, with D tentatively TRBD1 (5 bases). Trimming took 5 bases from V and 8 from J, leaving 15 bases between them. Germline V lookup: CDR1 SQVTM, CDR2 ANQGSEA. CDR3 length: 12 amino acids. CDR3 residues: CSVQTTGRGYTF. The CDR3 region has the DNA TGCAGCGTTCAAACGACGGGGCGGGGCTACACCTTC.

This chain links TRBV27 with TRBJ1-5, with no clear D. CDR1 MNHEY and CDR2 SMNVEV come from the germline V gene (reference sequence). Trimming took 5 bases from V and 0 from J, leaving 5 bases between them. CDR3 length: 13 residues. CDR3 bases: TGTGCCAGCAGTAGACTTAGCAATCAGCCCCAGCATTTT. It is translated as CASSRLSNQPQHF.

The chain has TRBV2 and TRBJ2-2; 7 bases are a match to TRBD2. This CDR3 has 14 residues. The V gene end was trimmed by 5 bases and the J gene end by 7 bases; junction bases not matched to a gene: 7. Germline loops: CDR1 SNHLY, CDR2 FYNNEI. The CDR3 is CASSSLAVGGELFF. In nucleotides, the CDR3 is TGTGCCAGCAGTTCCCTAGCGGTGGGCGGGGAGCTGTTTTTT.

The CDR3 region has the DNA TGCGCCAGCAGCTTGGGGCCAGGGATGGAGACCCAGTACTTC. Protein product: CASSLGPGMETQYF. The chain combines TRBV5-1 with TRBJ2-5; D perhaps matches TRBD1 (5 bases). The CDR3 has 14 residues. The V gene's germline CDR1 is SGHRS and CDR2 YFSETQ. Trimming removed 0 bases from V and 5 bases from J, with 11 bases in between. The entire variable domain, with the rest obtained from reference TRBV5-1 and TRBJ2-5, is as follows: KAGVTQTPRYLIKTRGQQVTLSCSPISGHRSVSWYQQTPGQGLQFLFEYFSETQRNKGNFPGRFSGRQFSNSRSEMNVSTLELGDSALYLCASSLGPGMETQYFGPGTRLLVL.